This T cell receptor beta chain was found in a study of monozygotic twins with inflammatory bowel disease. TCRdb re-called the 5' RACE reads, yielding one record per CDR3 amino acid sequence without DNA. The sample includes 330,000 or so distinct CDR3 sequences. Details on this clonotype: Its antigen remains unknown.

The CDR3 spans 14 residues. Overall study results and limits: Discrimination among different T cell subtypes was not achievable. Repertoire similarity did not differ between concordant and discordant twins, perhaps due to limited power. IBD patients shared fewer clonotypes with others than healthy twins, especially with disease activity. Lower TCRbeta diversity (inverse Simpson) was seen in IBD patients than in healthy co-twins.

The origin of this receptor is a human donor with ulcerative colitis or Crohn's disease, or a healthy co-twin of an affected twin (not recorded which). The gene calls are TRBV12-3 or TRBV12-4 and TRBJ1-1; TCRdb returns TRBD1, unconfirmable since there is no DNA. Material for sequencing was blood. Here the CDR3 reads CASSRTGENTEAFF.